This T cell receptor beta chain was retrieved from a study of Ad26.COV2.S vaccination and SARS-CoV-2 variants. Only in-frame clones appear in the TCRdb table, and some are missing; sequencing was by immunoSEQ multiplex PCR. The data hold 350,000 to 500,000 clones, with about 90% observed a single time. Regarding treatment: 15 to 20 received Ad26.COV2.S at low or high dose, single or two shots; about 5 received placebo; per-sample allocation not given. After the first vaccine or placebo injection, samples were drawn on day 63. The germline CDR1 and CDR2 sequences are SNHLY and FYNNEI. This CDR3 is built from 11 residues. V was trimmed by 5 bases and J by 5 bases, leaving 7 bases between them. This clone was seen a single time.

The J gene is TRBJ2-7, the V gene TRBV2; D remains unclear. The clonotype was recovered from a person between 18 and 60 years old who received the Ad26.COV2.S COVID-19 vaccine or a placebo. Sample: peripheral blood, taken in a trial of Ad26.COV2.S vaccine versus placebo. As DNA, the CDR3 is TGTGCCAGCAGTACCTTAGACGAGCAGTACTTC. Translation: CASSTLDEQYF.